This note documents a single T cell receptor beta chain sequence. Each and every patient relapsed after autologous stem cell transplantation, and patients got differing brentuximab vedotin exposure. These data come from a study of PD-1 blockade in classical Hodgkin lymphoma. The CDR3 totals 12 residues. Germline values: CDR1 LNHDA, CDR2 SQIVND (reference sequence). V dropped 7 bases and J dropped 6 bases, with 9 bases sitting between them. Clones were read by immunoSEQ multiplex PCR, and TCRdb kept only the in-frame ones, dropping some. The sample holds 80,000 to 100,000 clones, roughly 76% seen once.

Sample: peripheral blood mononuclear cells (PBMCs), taken before the second cycle of nivolumab. This TCR was recovered from a human donor with classical Hodgkin lymphoma. The chain is built from TRBV19 and TRBJ2-2, with D hard to call. The CDR3 is CASNGLPGELFF. DNA of the CDR3: TGTGCCAGTAACGGGCTCCCCGGGGAGCTGTTTTTT.